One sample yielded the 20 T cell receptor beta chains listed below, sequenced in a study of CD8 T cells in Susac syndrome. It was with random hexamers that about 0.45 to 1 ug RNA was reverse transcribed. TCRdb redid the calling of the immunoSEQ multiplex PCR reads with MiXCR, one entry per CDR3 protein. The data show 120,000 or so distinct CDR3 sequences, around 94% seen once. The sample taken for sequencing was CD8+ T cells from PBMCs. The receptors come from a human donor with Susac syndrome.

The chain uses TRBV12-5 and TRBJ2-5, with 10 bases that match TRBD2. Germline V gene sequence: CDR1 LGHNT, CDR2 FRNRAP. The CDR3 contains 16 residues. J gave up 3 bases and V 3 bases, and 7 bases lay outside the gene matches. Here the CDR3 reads CASGFFTSGAEETQYF. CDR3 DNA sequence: TGTGCTAGTGGTTTTTTCACTAGCGGGGCGGAAGAGACCCAGTACTTC.

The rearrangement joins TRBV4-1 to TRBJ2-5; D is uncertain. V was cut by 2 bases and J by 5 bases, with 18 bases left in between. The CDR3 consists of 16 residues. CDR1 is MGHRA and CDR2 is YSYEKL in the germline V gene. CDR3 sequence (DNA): TGCGCCAGCAGCCAAAAGCCAAATTGGGTTTTGGAGACCCAGTACTTC. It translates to CASSQKPNWVLETQYF.

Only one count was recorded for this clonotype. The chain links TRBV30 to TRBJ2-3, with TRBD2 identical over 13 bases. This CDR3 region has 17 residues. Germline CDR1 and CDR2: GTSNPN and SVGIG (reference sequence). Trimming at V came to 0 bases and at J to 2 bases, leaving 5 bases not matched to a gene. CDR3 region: CAWSVEGLAGATDTQYF. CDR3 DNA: TGTGCCTGGAGTGTAGAAGGACTAGCGGGGGCCACAGATACGCAGTATTTT.

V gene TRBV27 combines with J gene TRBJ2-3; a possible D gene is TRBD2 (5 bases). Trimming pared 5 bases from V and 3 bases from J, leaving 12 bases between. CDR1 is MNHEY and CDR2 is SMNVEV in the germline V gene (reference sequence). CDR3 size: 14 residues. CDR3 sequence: CASSRGSQTDTQYF. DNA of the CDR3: TGTGCCAGCAGTAGAGGGAGCCAGACAGATACGCAGTATTTT.

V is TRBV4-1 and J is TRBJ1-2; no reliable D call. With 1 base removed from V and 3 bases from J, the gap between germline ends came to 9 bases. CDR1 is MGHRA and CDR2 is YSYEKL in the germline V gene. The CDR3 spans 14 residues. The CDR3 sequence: CASSQALGYYGYTF. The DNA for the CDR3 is TGCGCCAGCAGCCAAGCACTGGGCTACTATGGCTACACCTTC.

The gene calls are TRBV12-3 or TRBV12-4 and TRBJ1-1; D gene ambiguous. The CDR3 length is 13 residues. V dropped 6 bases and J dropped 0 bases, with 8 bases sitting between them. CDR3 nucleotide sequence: TGTGCCAGCAGCCAAGACATGAACACTGAAGCTTTCTTT. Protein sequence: CASSQDMNTEAFF.

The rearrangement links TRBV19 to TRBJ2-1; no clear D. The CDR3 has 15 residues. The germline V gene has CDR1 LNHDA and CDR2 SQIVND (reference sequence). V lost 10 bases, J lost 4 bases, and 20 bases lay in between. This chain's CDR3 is CATSALDGAYNEQFF. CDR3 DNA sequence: TGTGCCACCTCCGCCCTGGACGGAGCATACAATGAGCAGTTCTTC.

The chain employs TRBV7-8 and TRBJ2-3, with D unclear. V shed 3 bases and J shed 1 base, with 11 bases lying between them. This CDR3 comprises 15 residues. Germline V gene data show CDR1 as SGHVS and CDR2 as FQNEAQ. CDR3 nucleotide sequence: TGTGCCAGCAGCTTCCTAGGCGGACGCACAGATACGCAGTATTTT. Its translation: CASSFLGGRTDTQYF.

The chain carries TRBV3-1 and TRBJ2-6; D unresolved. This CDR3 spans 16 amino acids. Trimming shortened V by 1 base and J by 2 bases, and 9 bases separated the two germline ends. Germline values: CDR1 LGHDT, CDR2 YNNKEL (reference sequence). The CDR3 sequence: CASSQGIGAGANVLTF. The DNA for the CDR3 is TGTGCCAGCAGCCAAGGGATAGGTGCTGGGGCCAACGTCCTGACTTTC. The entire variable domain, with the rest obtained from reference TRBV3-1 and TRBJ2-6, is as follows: DTAVSQTPKYLVTQMGNDKSIKCEQNLGHDTMYWYKQDSKKFLKIMFSYNNKELIINETVPNRFSPKSPDKAHLNLHINSLELGDSAVYFCASSQGIGAGANVLTFGAGSRLTVL.

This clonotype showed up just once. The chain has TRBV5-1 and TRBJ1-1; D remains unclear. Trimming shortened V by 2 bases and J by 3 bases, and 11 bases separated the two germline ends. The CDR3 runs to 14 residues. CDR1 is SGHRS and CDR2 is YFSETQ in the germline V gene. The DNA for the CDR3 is TGCGCCAGCAGCTTTAGGGCGGCAGACACTGAAGCTTTCTTT. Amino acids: CASSFRAADTEAFF.

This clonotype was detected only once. CDR3: CASSFLSTGRTGELFF. CDR3 bases: TGTGCCAGCAGTTTCCTCTCGACAGGGAGAACCGGGGAGCTGTTTTTT. The chain links TRBV28 to TRBJ2-2; 7 nucleotides line up with TRBD1. The CDR3 consists of 16 residues. Germline V gene lookup returns CDR1 MDHEN and CDR2 SYDVKM. Trimming removed 3 bases from V and 5 bases from J; junction bases left unmatched: 9. Using reference TRBV28 and TRBJ2-2 for the parts outside the CDR3, the full variable domain is DVKVTQSSRYLVKRTGEKVFLECVQDMDHENMFWYRQDPGLGLRLIYFSYDVKMKEKGDIPEGYSVSREKKERFSLILESASTNQTSMYLCASSFLSTGRTGELFFGEGSRLTVL.

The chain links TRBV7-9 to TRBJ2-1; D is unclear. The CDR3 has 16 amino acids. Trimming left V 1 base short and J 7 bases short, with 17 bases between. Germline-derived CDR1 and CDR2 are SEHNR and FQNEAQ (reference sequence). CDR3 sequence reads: CASSLVPTNPENEQFF. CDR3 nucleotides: TGTGCCAGCAGCTTAGTACCCACCAACCCAGAGAATGAGCAGTTCTTC.

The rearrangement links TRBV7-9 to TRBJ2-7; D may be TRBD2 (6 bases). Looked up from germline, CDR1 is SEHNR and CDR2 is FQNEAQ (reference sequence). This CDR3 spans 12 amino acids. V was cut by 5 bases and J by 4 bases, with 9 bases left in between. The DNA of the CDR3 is TGTGCCAGCAGCGGCGGGATTTACGAGCAGTACTTC. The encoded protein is CASSGGIYEQYF.

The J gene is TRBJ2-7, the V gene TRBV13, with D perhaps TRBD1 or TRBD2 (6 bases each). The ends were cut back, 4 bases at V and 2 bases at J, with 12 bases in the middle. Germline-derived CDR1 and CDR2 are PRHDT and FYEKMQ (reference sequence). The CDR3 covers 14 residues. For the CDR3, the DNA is TGTGCCAGCAGCTCCCACGGGGGCCCCTACGAGCAGTACTTC. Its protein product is CASSSHGGPYEQYF.

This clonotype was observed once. In DNA form, the CDR3 reads TGTGCCAGCAGCTTAGGTCAGGATCAGCCCCAGCATTTT. Encoded protein: CASSLGQDQPQHF. The chain couples TRBV7-6 to TRBJ1-5, with D hard to call. The CDR3 covers 13 residues. Germline values: CDR1 SGHVS, CDR2 FNYEAQ. Trimming took 1 base from V and 5 from J, leaving 6 bases between them.

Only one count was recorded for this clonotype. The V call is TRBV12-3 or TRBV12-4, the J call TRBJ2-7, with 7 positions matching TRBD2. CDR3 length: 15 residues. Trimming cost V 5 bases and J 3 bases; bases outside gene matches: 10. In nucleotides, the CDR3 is TGTGCCAGCAGTCAACGGGGGGAGGGGTACTACGAGCAGTACTTC. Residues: CASSQRGEGYYEQYF.

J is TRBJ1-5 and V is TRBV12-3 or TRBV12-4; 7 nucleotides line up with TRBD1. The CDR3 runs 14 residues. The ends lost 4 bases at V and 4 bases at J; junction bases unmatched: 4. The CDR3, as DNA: TGTGCCAGCAGTTGGACAGGACAGAATCAGCCCCAGCATTTT. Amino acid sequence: CASSWTGQNQPQHF.

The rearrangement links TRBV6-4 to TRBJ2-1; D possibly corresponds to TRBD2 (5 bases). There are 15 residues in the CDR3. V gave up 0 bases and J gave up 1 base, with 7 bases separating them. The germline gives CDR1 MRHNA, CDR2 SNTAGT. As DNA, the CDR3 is TGTGCCAGCAGTGACTCAGCGGAGTCCTACAATGAGCAGTTCTTC. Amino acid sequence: CASSDSAESYNEQFF.

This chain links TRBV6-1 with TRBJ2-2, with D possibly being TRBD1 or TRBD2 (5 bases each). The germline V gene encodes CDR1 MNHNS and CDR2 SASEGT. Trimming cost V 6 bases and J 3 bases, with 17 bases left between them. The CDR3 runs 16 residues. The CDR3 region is CASSWMGTFDTGELFF. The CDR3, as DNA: TGTGCCAGCAGCTGGATGGGGACCTTTGACACCGGGGAGCTGTTTTTT.

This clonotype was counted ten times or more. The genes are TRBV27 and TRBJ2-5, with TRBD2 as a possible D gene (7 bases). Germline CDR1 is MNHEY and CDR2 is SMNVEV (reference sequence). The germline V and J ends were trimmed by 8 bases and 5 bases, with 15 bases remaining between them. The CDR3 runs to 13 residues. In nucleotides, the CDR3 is TGTGCCAGCTCGAGGGGGGGTTGGGAGACCCAGTACTTC. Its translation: CASSRGGWETQYF.